The source of this T cell receptor (beta chain) is a study of blood T cells in healthy people across ages. With a J-beta primer mix and a sample-barcoded 5' primer, a second PCR ran roughly 6 to 12 cycles. TCRdb reprocessed the 5' RACE reads via MiXCR and lists one record per CDR3 protein. The data hold 600,000 to 900,000 distinct CDR3 sequences, with roughly 25% observed a single time. The same data also went into a second study, on T cells of mothers and their children. As reported in that work: cDNA was synthesized from all extracted RNA at about 1.6 ug per reaction.

The receptor was derived from a boy younger than 18 in good health. Specimen: blood.

The CDR3 DNA sequence: TGTGCCACCAGTGATAGCCCCGGGGGAGGGGGCTACACCTTC. Its protein is CATSDSPGGGGYTF. The chain uses TRBV24-1 and TRBJ1-2; maybe TRBD1 (5 bases). V lost 3 bases and J 8 bases, leaving 15 bases between the germline ends. This CDR3 is 14 amino acids long. Germline CDR1 is KGHDR and CDR2 is SFDVKD.